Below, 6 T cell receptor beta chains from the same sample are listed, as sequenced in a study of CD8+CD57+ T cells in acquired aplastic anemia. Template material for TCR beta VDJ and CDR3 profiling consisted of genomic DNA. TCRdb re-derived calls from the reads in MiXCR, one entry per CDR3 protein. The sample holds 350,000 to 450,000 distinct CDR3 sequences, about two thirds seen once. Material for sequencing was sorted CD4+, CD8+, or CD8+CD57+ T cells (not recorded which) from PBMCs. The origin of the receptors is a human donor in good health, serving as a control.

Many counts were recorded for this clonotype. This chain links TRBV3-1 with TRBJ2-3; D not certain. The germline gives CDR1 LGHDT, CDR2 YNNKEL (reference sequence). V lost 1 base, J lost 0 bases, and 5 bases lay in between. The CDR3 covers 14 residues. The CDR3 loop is CASSQGRSTDTQYF. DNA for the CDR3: TGTGCCAGCAGCCAAGGTAGGAGCACAGATACGCAGTATTTT.

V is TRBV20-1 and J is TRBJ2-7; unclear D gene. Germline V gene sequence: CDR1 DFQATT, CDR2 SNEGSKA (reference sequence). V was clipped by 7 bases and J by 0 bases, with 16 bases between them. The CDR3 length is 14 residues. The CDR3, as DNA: TGCAGTGGGAAGACGAGCCCCGTCTCCTACGAGCAGTACTTC. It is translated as CSGKTSPVSYEQYF.

The CDR3 protein is CASSPPVVAGSSYEQYF. CDR3 in DNA: TGCGCCAGCAGCCCACCGGTGGTGGCGGGTAGCTCCTACGAGCAGTACTTC. This chain uses TRBV5-1 with TRBJ2-7, with D maybe TRBD2 (5 bases). V gave up 4 bases and J gave up 0 bases, with 20 bases separating them. The germline V gene encodes CDR1 SGHRS and CDR2 YFSETQ. The CDR3 has 17 amino acids.

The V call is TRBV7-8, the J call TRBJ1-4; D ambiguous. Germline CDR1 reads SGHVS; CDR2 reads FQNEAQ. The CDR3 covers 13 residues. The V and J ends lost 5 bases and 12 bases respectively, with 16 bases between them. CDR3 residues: CASSLVGQTELFF. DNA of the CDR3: TGTGCCAGCAGCCTTGTTGGGCAAACGGAACTGTTTTTT.

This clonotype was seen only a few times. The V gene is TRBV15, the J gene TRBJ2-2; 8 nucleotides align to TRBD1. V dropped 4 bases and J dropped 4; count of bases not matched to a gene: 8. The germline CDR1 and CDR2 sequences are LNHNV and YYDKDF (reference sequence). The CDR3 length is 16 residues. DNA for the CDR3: TGTGCCACCAGCAAGAATCCGGGACAGGCCACCGGGGAGCTGTTTTTT. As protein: CATSKNPGQATGELFF.

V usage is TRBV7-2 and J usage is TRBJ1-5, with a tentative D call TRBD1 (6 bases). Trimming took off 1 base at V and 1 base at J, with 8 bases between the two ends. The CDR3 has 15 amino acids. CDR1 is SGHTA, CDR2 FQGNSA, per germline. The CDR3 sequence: CASSLEQGSNQPQHF. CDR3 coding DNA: TGTGCCAGCAGCTTAGAACAGGGAAGCAATCAGCCCCAGCATTTT.